The rows below give T cell receptor beta chains drawn from one sample of a study of cytomegalovirus exposure and HLA in healthy donors. Assay: immunoSEQ multiplex PCR; the TCRdb copy retains only in-frame clones and omits some. The data show 95,000 to 110,000 clones, approximately 73% seen once. The specimen was PBMCs. These receptors all come from a woman under 30 in good health and CMV-seropositive. The CDR3 runs from the conserved cysteine through the conserved F or W. A D gene is named only where the DNA matches it firmly. Not every row has a clone size; where given, it reads once, few, many or a size class.

v_gene	j_gene	abundance	d_gene	CDR3nt	CDR3aa
TRBV5-1	TRBJ2-7	.	TRBD1	TGCGCCAGCAGGAGACAGGGGAACGAGCAGTACTTC	CASRRQGNEQYF
TRBV27	TRBJ1-4	.	TRBD1	TGTGCCAGCAGTGCTCGACAGGGTTTAATGAAAGAACTGTTTTTT	CASSARQGLMKELFF
TRBV13	TRBJ2-3	once	TRBD2	TGTGCCAGCAGCTTAACCTCCTACGGGGGGGAAGGGGTTACGCAGTATTTT	CASSLTSYGGEGVTQYF
TRBV6-1	TRBJ2-3	.	TRBD2	TGTGCCAGCAGTGAAATAGCGGGGCCAGATACGCAGTATTTT	CASSEIAGPDTQYF
TRBV19	TRBJ1-1	.	TRBD1	TGTGCCAGTAGTATTATAGAGGGGGCTCGCGTGAACACTGAAGCTTTCTTT	CASSIIEGARVNTEAFF
TRBV5-6	TRBJ2-5	once	TRBD2	TGTGCCAGCAGCTTTTATCCCGGGGGGGCAGAGACCCAGTACTTC	CASSFYPGGAETQYF
TRBV29-1	TRBJ1-3	few	.	TGCAGCGTTGAGAGCGGACTTAGCTCTGGAAACACCATATATTTT	CSVESGLSSGNTIYF
TRBV7-6	TRBJ2-7	medium-sized	TRBD1	TGTGCCAGCAGCTCACCCCGGGACGGGACAGGGGGCCACGAGCAGTACTTC	CASSSPRDGTGGHEQYF
TRBV2	TRBJ2-1	.	.	TGTGCCAGCACTCGGTCCTACAATGAGCAGTTCTTC	CASTRSYNEQFF
TRBV5-4	TRBJ2-3	.	TRBD2	TGTGCCAGCAGCTTGGTGGCTAGCGGGGCCGCGCATACGCAGTATTTT	CASSLVASGAAHTQYF
TRBV15	TRBJ1-5	.	.	TGTGCCACCAGCAGAGATCGAGGCAATCAGCCCCAGCATTTT	CATSRDRGNQPQHF
TRBV7-2	TRBJ1-5	once	.	TGTGCCAGCAGCTTACAGGGTAGCCTCAATCAGCCCCAGCATTTT	CASSLQGSLNQPQHF
TRBV7-2	TRBJ2-5	few	.	TGTGCCAGCAGCTGGCGGGTGGGCGAGACCCAGTACTTC	CASSWRVGETQYF
TRBV6-5	TRBJ1-6	.	TRBD1	TGTGCCAGCAGTTACGAAGGGACAGGGCTCTCACCCCTCCACTTT	CASSYEGTGLSPLHF
TRBV9	TRBJ2-6	.	TRBD1	TGTGCCAGCAGCGAAGACAGGGCCCCTTCTGGGGCCAACGTCCTGACTTTC	CASSEDRAPSGANVLTF
TRBV20-1	TRBJ1-3	.	.	TGCAGTGCTATACAGGGAAACACCATATATTTT	CSAIQGNTIYF
TRBV14	TRBJ1-1	.	.	TGTGCCAGCAGCCAAGATTACCAGGGCATTGAAGCTTTCTTT	CASSQDYQGIEAFF
TRBV5-8	TRBJ2-7	.	TRBD1	TGTGCCAGCAGCCACATCCGGGGACAGGGGGCCCCCGAGCAGTACTTC	CASSHIRGQGAPEQYF
TRBV6-6	TRBJ2-4	few	.	TGTGCCAGCAGTTACGACTTTCAGGGTGAAGAGTACTTC	CASSYDFQGEEYF
TRBV6-5	TRBJ1-2	.	TRBD1	TGTGCCAGCAGTTACAAACAGGGGAACTATGGCTACACCTTC	CASSYKQGNYGYTF
TRBV18	TRBJ1-5	.	TRBD1	TGTGCCAGCTCACCAGACGGCAGACAGGGGGACAATCAGCCCCAGCATTTT	CASSPDGRQGDNQPQHF
TRBV4-3	TRBJ1-4	.	TRBD1	TGCGCCAGCAGCGAAGGACAGGGTATTAATGAAAAACTGTTTTTT	CASSEGQGINEKLFF
TRBV29-1	TRBJ2-2	.	.	TGCAGCGTAACCCTACAGGGACATTCGAACACCGGGGAGCTGTTTTTT	CSVTLQGHSNTGELFF
TRBV6-6	TRBJ1-6	.	TRBD1	TGTGCCAGCAGTTACCCGGGACAGGGGGTTTGGTCCCTCCACTTT	CASSYPGQGVWSLHF
TRBV6-1	TRBJ1-1	few	.	TGTGCCAGCAGCGGTACAAGGGAGGAAGCTTTCTTT	CASSGTREEAFF
TRBV4-3	TRBJ1-5	.	.	TGCGCCAGCAGCCAAGATTCCAAGCAGGATCAGCCCCAGCATTTT	CASSQDSKQDQPQHF
TRBV7-9	TRBJ1-3	.	.	TGTGCCAGCAGCAGGAGGGATTGGGTTGCTGGAAACACCATATATTTT	CASSRRDWVAGNTIYF
TRBV7-3	TRBJ2-6	few	.	TGTGCCAGCAGCTTCGGGAATACGAACTCTGGGGCCAACGTCCTGACTTTC	CASSFGNTNSGANVLTF
TRBV2	TRBJ1-3	.	.	TGTGCCAGCAGTCCAGGCCACTCTGGAAACACCATATATTTT	CASSPGHSGNTIYF
TRBV12-2	TRBJ2-7	.	.	TGTGCAAGTCGCTTAGTTCACTTCGGGACAGGGTTTGGCGAGCAGTACTTC	CASRLVHFGTGFGEQYF
TRBV7-2	TRBJ2-7	few	.	TGTGCCAGCAGCAGGGACATTTACGAGCAGTACTTC	CASSRDIYEQYF
TRBV15	TRBJ2-3	.	TRBD2	TGTGCCACCAGCAGAGATAGATTGGCGGGGGGCCCACCTAGCACAGATACGCAGTATTTT	CATSRDRLAGGPPSTDTQYF
TRBV9	TRBJ1-2	.	.	TGTGCCAGCAGCGTAGATCCCAGGGATAATGGCTACACCTTC	CASSVDPRDNGYTF
TRBV9	TRBJ2-1	.	.	TGTGCCAGCAGCTTTTCCCTCAATGAGCAGTTCTTC	CASSFSLNEQFF
TRBV7-8	TRBJ2-5	few	TRBD2	TGTGCCAGCAGCCCAGCGGGAGGGGGAGGGGAGACCCAGTACTTC	CASSPAGGGGETQYF
TRBV5-1	TRBJ2-5	.	.	TGCGCCAGCAGCTTGATTCCGGGCCAAGAGACCCAGTACTTC	CASSLIPGQETQYF
TRBV6-5	TRBJ2-3	.	.	TGTGCCAGCAAGAGGGCTAGCACAGATACGCAGTATTTT	CASKRASTDTQYF